This TCR beta chain was identified during a study of OX40 agonist ivuxolimab in advanced cancers. Findings and caveats of the study: In CD8+ T cells, expanded clones were on average more numerous than in CD4+.

Clones were sequenced by immunoSEQ multiplex PCR, and TCRdb holds only the in-frame ones, with some missing. The sample records 100,000 to 150,000 clones, 90% being singletons. The V gene lost 4 bases and the J gene lost 4 bases, with 25 bases spanning the gap. The CDR3 contains 18 residues. CDR1 and CDR2 (germline): LGHNA, YSLEER. With respect to this clone: What it binds is unknown.

The chain joins TRBV4-3 to TRBJ2-5; TRBD1 or TRBD2 may be the D gene (5 bases each). This TCR derives from an adult with an advanced solid tumor such as melanoma, head and neck, liver or kidney cancer. The starting material was CD4+ or CD8+ T cells sorted from blood, obtained in a trial of the OX40 agonist ivuxolimab. CDR3 loop: CASSLPRSLDPGTETQYF. The DNA of the CDR3 is TGCGCCAGCAGCCTTCCACGCAGCTTGGATCCCGGGACAGAGACCCAGTACTTC.